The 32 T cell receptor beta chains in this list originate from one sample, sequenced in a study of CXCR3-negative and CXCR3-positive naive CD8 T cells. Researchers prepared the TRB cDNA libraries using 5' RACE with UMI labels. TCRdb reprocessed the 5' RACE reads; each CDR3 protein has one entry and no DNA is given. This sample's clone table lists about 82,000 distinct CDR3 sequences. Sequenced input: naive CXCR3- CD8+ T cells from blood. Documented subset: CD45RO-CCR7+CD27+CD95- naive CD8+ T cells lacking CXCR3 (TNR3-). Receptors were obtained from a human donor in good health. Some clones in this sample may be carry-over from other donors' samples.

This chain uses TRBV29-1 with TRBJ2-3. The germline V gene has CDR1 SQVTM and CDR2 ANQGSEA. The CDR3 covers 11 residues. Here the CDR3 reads CSVEVLNTQYF.

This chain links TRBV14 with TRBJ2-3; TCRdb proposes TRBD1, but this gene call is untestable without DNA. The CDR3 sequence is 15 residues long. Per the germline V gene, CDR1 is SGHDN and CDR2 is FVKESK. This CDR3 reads CASSGPLGPTDTQYF.

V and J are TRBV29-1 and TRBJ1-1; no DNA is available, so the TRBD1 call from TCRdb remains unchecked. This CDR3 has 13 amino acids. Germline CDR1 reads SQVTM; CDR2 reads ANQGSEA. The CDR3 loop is CSVEGPRGTEAFF.

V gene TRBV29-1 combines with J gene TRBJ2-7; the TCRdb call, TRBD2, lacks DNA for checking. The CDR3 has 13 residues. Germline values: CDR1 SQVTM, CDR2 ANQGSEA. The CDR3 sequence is CSVVLAEDYEQYF.

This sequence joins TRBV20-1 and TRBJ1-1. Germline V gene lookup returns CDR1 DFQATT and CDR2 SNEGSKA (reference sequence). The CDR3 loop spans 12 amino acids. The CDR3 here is CSASWVNTEAFF.

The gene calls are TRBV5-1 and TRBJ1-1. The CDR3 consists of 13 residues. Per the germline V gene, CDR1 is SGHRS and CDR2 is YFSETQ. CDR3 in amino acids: CASSPLGFAEAFF.

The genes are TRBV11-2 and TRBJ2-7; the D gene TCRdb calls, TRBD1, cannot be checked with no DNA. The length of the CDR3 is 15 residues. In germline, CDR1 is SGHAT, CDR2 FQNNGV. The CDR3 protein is CASSTGPGPSYEQYF.

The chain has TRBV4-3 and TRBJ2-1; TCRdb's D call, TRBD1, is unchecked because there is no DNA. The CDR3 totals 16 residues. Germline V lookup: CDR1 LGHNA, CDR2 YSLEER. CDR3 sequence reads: CASSQEPRGSYNEQFF.

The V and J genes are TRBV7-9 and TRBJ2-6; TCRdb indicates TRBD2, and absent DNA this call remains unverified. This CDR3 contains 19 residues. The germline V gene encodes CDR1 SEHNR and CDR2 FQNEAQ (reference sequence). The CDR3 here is CASSTGRLRGNSGANVLTF.

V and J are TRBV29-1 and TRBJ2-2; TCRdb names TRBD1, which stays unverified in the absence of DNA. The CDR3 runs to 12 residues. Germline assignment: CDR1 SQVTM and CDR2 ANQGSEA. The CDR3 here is CSVTGEAGELFF.

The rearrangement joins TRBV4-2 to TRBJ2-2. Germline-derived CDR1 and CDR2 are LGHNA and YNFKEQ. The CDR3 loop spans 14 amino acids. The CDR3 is CASSHGLGTGELFF.

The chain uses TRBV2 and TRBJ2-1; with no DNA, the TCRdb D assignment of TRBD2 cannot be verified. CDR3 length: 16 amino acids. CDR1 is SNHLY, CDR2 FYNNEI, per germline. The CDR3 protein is CASSAPLAGGPNEQFF.

The CDR3 loop reads CASTPVHRNTEAFF. The chain recombines TRBV6-5 with TRBJ1-1; there is no DNA to check the TCRdb D call of TRBD1. The CDR3 is made up of 14 amino acids. Germline values: CDR1 MNHEY, CDR2 SVGAGI.

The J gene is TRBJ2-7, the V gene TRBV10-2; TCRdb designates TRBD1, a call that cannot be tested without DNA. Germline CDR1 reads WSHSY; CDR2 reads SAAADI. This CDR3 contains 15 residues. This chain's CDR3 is CASSAAGQTTYEQYF.

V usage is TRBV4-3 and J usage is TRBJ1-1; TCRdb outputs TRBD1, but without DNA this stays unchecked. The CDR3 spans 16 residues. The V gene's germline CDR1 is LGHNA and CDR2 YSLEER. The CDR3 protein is CASSQDRVGGNTEAFF.

CDR3 region: CASSLLGTHHLNTEAFF. The chain combines TRBV5-1 with TRBJ1-1; TCRdb returns TRBD1, unconfirmable since there is no DNA. The CDR3 has 17 residues. The germline CDR1 and CDR2 sequences are SGHRS and YFSETQ.

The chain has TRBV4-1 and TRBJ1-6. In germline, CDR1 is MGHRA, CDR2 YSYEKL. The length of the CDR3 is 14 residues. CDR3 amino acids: CASSQSQANSPLHF.

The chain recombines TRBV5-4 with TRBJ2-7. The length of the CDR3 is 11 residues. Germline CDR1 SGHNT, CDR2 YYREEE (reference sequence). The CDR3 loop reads CASSEDYEQYF.

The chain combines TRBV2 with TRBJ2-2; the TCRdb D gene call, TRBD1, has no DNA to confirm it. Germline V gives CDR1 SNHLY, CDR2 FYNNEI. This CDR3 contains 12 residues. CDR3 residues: CASRRVTGELFF. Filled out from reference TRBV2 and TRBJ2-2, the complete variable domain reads EPEVTQTPSHQVTQMGQEVILRCVPISNHLYFYWYRQILGQKVEFLVSFYNNEISEKSEIFDDQFSVERPDGSNFTLKIRSTKLEDSAMYFCASRRVTGELFFGEGSRLTVL.

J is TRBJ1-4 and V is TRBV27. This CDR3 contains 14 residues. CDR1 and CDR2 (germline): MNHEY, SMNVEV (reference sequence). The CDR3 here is CASSLEAQNEKLFF.

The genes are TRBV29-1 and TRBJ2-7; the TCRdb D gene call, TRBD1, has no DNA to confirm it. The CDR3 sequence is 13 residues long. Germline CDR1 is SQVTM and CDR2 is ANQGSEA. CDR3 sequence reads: CSAETATSYEQYF.

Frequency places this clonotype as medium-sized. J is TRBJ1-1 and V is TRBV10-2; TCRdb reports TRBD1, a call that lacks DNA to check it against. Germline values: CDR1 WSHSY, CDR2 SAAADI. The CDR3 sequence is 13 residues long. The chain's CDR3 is CASIDSLNTEAFF.

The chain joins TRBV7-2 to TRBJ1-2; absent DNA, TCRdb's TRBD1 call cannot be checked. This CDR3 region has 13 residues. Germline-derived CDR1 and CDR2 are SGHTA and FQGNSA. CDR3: CASSSDSFYGYTF.

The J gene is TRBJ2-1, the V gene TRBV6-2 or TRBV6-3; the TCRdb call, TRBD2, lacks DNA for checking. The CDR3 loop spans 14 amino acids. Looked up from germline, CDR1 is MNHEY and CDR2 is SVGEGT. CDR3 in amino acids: CASSYGSATSGEFF.

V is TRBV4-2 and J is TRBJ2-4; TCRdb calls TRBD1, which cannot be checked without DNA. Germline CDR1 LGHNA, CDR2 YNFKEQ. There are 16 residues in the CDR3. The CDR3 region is CASSQDSGHEAYIQYF.

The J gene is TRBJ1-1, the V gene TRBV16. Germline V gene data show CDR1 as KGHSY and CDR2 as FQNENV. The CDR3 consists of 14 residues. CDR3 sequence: CASSQYATTTEAFF. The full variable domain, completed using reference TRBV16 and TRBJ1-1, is GEEVAQTPKHLVRGEGQKAKLYCAPIKGHSYVFWYQQVLKNEFKFLISFQNENVFDETGMPKERFSAKCLPNSPCSLEIQATKLEDSAVYFCASSQYATTTEAFFGQGTRLTVV.

The CDR3 region is CASRGGQAANTGELFF. The chain combines TRBV7-9 with TRBJ2-2; TCRdb's D call of TRBD1 is untestable without DNA. Germline V gene lookup returns CDR1 SEHNR and CDR2 FQNEAQ (reference sequence). This CDR3 is 16 amino acids long.

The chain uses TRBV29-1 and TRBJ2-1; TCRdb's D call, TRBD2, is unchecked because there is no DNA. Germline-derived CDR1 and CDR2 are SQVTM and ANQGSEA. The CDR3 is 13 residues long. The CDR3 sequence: CSVTLVTYNEQFF.

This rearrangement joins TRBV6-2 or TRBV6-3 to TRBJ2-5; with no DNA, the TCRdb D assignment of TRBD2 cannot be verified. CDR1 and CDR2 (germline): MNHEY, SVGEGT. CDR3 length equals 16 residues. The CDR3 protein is CASSYSKPAGLETQYF.

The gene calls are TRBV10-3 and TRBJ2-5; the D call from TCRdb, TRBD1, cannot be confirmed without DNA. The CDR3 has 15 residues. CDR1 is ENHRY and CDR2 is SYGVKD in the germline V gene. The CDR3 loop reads CAISDVGGQGETQYF.

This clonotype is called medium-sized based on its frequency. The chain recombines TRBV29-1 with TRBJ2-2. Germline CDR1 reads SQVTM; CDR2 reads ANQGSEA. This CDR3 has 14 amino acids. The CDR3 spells CSVVVKPNTGELFF.

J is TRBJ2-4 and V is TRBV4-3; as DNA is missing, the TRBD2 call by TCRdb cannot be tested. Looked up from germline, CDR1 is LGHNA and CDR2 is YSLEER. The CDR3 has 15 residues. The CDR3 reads CASSQGLGEANIQYF.